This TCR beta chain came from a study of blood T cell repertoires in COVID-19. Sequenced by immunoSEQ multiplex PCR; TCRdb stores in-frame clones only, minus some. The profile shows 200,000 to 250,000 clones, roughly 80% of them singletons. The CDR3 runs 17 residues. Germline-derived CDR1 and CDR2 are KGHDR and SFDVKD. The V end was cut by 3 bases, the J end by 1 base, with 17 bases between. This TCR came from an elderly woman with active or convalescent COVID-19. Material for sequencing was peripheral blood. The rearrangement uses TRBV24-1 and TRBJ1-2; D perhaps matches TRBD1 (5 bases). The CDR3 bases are TGTGCCACCAGTGATCCCTCCCGGGGGAGAGGTAACTATGGCTACACCTTC. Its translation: CATSDPSRGRGNYGYTF.